These T cell receptor beta chains were read from a single sample in a study of T cell responses to AZD1222 COVID-19 vaccine. Libraries were prepared by immunoSEQ multiplex PCR; TCRdb keeps only in-frame clonotypes and omits some of them. In the table there are approximately 150,000 clones, around 91% of which are singletons. The sequencing here drew on peripheral blood, taken on day 0 of AZD1222 vaccination. The receptors here all came from an adult in good health. CDR3s include the opening cysteine and the closing phenylalanine or tryptophan. The D gene is left open where the match is weak. The size field is filled for only some rows; it gives once, few, many or a size class.

D gene: .
J gene: TRBJ1-1
clone size: .
V gene: TRBV27
CDR3 protein: CASSLLWNTEAFF
CDR3 DNA: TGTGCCAGCAGTTTATTATGGAACACTGAAGCTTTCTTT

D gene: .
J gene: TRBJ2-1
clone size: .
V gene: TRBV2
CDR3 protein: CASPGGSGMYNEQFF
CDR3 DNA: TGTGCCAGCCCCGGGGGTAGCGGAATGTACAATGAGCAGTTCTTC

D gene: .
J gene: TRBJ1-2
clone size: .
V gene: TRBV7-8
CDR3 protein: CASSRGTGYGYTF
CDR3 DNA: TGTGCCAGCAGCCGAGGGACGGGATATGGCTACACCTTC

D gene: TRBD1
J gene: TRBJ2-7
clone size: .
V gene: TRBV2
CDR3 protein: CATTGGGEQYF
CDR3 DNA: TGTGCCACGACAGGGGGCGGGGAGCAGTACTTC

D gene: .
J gene: TRBJ1-1
clone size: .
V gene: TRBV18
CDR3 protein: CASSPDLATEAFF
CDR3 DNA: TGTGCCAGCTCACCGGACCTGGCCACTGAAGCTTTCTTT

D gene: .
J gene: TRBJ1-5
clone size: .
V gene: TRBV28
CDR3 protein: CASSTRNQPQHF
CDR3 DNA: TGTGCCAGCAGTACACGGAATCAGCCCCAGCATTTT

D gene: .
J gene: TRBJ2-5
clone size: .
V gene: TRBV28
CDR3 protein: CASTTLETQYF
CDR3 DNA: TGTGCCAGTACTACCTTAGAGACCCAGTACTTC

D gene: .
J gene: TRBJ1-6
clone size: .
V gene: TRBV4-2
CDR3 protein: CASSPQRSSYNSPLHF
CDR3 DNA: TGTGCCAGCAGCCCCCAGCGGAGCTCCTATAATTCACCCCTCCACTTT

D gene: .
J gene: TRBJ1-6
clone size: .
V gene: TRBV4-1
CDR3 protein: CASSQYPSGQSNSPLHF
CDR3 DNA: TGCGCCAGCAGCCAGTACCCATCAGGACAGAGTAATTCACCCCTCCACTTT

D gene: .
J gene: TRBJ2-3
clone size: once
V gene: TRBV6-5
CDR3 protein: CASTRRVAGTDTQYF
CDR3 DNA: TGTGCCAGCACTCGACGGGTAGCGGGCACAGATACGCAGTATTTT

D gene: .
J gene: TRBJ2-3
clone size: .
V gene: TRBV7-6
CDR3 protein: CASSLEQGSFSTDTQYF
CDR3 DNA: TGTGCCAGCAGCTTAGAACAGGGCAGTTTTAGCACAGATACGCAGTATTTT

D gene: TRBD1
J gene: TRBJ1-1
clone size: .
V gene: TRBV5-1
CDR3 protein: CASSPKKTGGTSRNTEAFF
CDR3 DNA: TGCGCCAGCAGCCCGAAAAAGACAGGGGGCACATCGCGGAACACTGAAGCTTTCTTT

D gene: .
J gene: TRBJ1-3
clone size: .
V gene: TRBV20-1
CDR3 protein: CSSRSGNTIYF
CDR3 DNA: TGCAGTTCAAGATCTGGAAACACCATATATTTT

D gene: TRBD2
J gene: TRBJ2-7
clone size: .
V gene: TRBV7-8
CDR3 protein: CASSSGRGGEQYF
CDR3 DNA: TGTGCCAGCAGCTCAGGACGGGGAGGGGAGCAGTACTTC

D gene: .
J gene: TRBJ1-2
clone size: .
V gene: TRBV7-9
CDR3 protein: CASSPSGGGDYGYTF
CDR3 DNA: TGTGCCAGCAGCCCGTCTGGGGGAGGGGACTATGGCTACACCTTC

D gene: .
J gene: TRBJ1-5
clone size: .
V gene: TRBV28
CDR3 protein: CASSNRSWAQPQHF
CDR3 DNA: TGTGCCAGCAGCAACCGATCGTGGGCACAGCCCCAGCATTTT

D gene: .
J gene: TRBJ2-3
clone size: few
V gene: TRBV4-3
CDR3 protein: CASSQTFTDTQYF
CDR3 DNA: TGCGCCAGCAGCCAAACGTTCACAGATACGCAGTATTTT

D gene: TRBD1
J gene: TRBJ2-1
clone size: .
V gene: TRBV6-1
CDR3 protein: CASSEFRQGPYNEQFF
CDR3 DNA: TGTGCCAGCAGTGAATTCAGACAGGGGCCGTACAATGAGCAGTTCTTC

D gene: .
J gene: TRBJ2-7
clone size: .
V gene: TRBV4-2
CDR3 protein: CASSQEASSVYSYEQYF
CDR3 DNA: TGTGCCAGCAGCCAAGAAGCTTCCTCGGTATATTCCTACGAGCAGTACTTC

D gene: .
J gene: TRBJ2-7
clone size: .
V gene: TRBV30
CDR3 protein: CAWKPIGSNYEQYF
CDR3 DNA: TGTGCCTGGAAGCCCATAGGGTCAAACTACGAGCAGTACTTC

D gene: .
J gene: TRBJ1-2
clone size: once
V gene: TRBV6-6
CDR3 protein: CASSSYGYTF
CDR3 DNA: TGTGCCAGCAGTTCCTATGGCTACACCTTC

D gene: .
J gene: TRBJ2-1
clone size: .
V gene: TRBV11-3
CDR3 protein: CASSHGLNNEQFF
CDR3 DNA: TGTGCCAGCAGCCACGGACTGAACAATGAGCAGTTCTTC

D gene: TRBD2
J gene: TRBJ2-3
clone size: .
V gene: TRBV24-1
CDR3 protein: CATSERETSGREEDTQYF
CDR3 DNA: TGTGCCACCAGTGAGCGAGAGACTAGCGGGAGGGAGGAAGATACGCAGTATTTT

D gene: TRBD1
J gene: TRBJ2-7
clone size: .
V gene: TRBV25-1
CDR3 protein: CASSWGTVAYEQYF
CDR3 DNA: TGTGCCAGCAGCTGGGGGACAGTAGCCTACGAGCAGTACTTC

D gene: .
J gene: TRBJ1-1
clone size: .
V gene: TRBV6-5
CDR3 protein: CASSYSDRYTEAFF
CDR3 DNA: TGTGCCAGCAGTTACTCCGACAGATACACTGAAGCTTTCTTT

D gene: .
J gene: TRBJ1-2
clone size: .
V gene: TRBV28
CDR3 protein: CASTRGYGYTF
CDR3 DNA: TGTGCCAGCACCCGGGGCTATGGCTACACCTTC

D gene: TRBD1
J gene: TRBJ2-7
clone size: .
V gene: TRBV2
CDR3 protein: CASTGTGRYEQYF
CDR3 DNA: TGTGCCAGCACCGGGACAGGGCGCTACGAGCAGTACTTC

D gene: .
J gene: TRBJ2-7
clone size: once
V gene: TRBV30
CDR3 protein: CAWSTYRQTYEQYF
CDR3 DNA: TGTGCCTGGAGTACTTACAGACAAACCTACGAGCAGTACTTC